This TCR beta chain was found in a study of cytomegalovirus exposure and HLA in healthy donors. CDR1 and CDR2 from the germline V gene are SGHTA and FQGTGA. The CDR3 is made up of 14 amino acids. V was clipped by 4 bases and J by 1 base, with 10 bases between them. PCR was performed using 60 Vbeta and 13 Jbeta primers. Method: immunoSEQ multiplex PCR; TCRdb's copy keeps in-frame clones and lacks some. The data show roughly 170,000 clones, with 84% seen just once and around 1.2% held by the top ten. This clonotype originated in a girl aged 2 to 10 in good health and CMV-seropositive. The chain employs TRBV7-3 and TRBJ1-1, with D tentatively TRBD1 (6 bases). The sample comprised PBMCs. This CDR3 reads CASSWTEENTEAFF. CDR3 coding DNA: TGTGCCAGCAGCTGGACAGAGGAGAACACTGAAGCTTTCTTT.